The clone carrying this TCR beta chain appeared many times. The germline V gene encodes CDR1 SQVTM and CDR2 ANQGSEA. With 3 bases removed from V and 1 base from J, the gap between germline ends came to 10 bases. The CDR3 consists of 13 residues. The data originate from a study of tumor-infiltrating lymphocytes in primary liver carcinoma. The wider study: All patients had surgically resected primary liver carcinoma. Samples returned roughly 3.5 to 8 million productive TCRbeta reads each. Read depth did not differ significantly between tissue types.

TCR beta cDNA was reverse-transcribed from approximately 0.45 ug of total RNA. The reaction used a constant-region primer and ProtoScript II reverse transcriptase. Slightly modified ARM-PCR served as the procedure for the TCR beta libraries. These libraries came from three rounds of nested multiplex PCR. TRBV1-TRBV30 forward primers paired with a C-beta reverse primer were used in the first two PCR rounds, which ran roughly 9 cycles each. TCRdb called the multiplex PCR reads again in MiXCR, with one record for every CDR3 protein. The data hold about 200,000 distinct CDR3 sequences, with about two thirds observed a single time. Germline DNA was also extracted, and blood RNA derived from unsorted whole blood.

Material for sequencing was peripheral blood. This clonotype was obtained from a woman aged 55-69 years with primary liver carcinoma and hepatitis B virus infection. The chain employs TRBV29-1 and TRBJ2-7; possible D gene TRBD1, 6 bases. CDR3 in amino acids: CSVESDSSYEQYF. The CDR3 DNA reads as TGCAGCGTTGAGTCGGACAGTTCCTACGAGCAGTACTTC.